The subject of this entry is one T cell receptor (beta chain). These data come from a study of blood T cell repertoires in COVID-19. Study details: T cells, B-cell-depleted T cells, or PBMCs supplied cDNA or gDNA.

In Seattle, patients joined the study during active infection and were tracked longitudinally. CDR1 and CDR2 from the germline V gene are LNHDA and SQIVND (reference sequence). This CDR3 is 13 amino acids long. V was pared by 5 bases and J by 0 bases, with 7 bases between. In the study's own analysis: By means of reference gene primer amplification, nucleated cell counts were estimated. Data came from immunoSEQ multiplex PCR; TCRdb stores just in-frame clones and leaves some out. The V and J calls and clone size come from that table; D and trimming were worked out from the DNA. The table lists 52,000 or so clones, over 80% of them singletons.

The rearrangement links TRBV19 to TRBJ1-1, with no clear D. The sequencing input was peripheral blood. The clonotype originates from a man aged 35-49 years with COVID-19, enrolled during active disease. CDR3 DNA: TGTGCCAGTAGTGGAGCAATGAACACTGAAGCTTTCTTT. Translated, it gives CASSGAMNTEAFF.